Shown below are 30 T cell receptor beta chains from a single sample sequenced in a study of T cell responses to AZD1222 COVID-19 vaccine. The repertoire was sequenced with immunoSEQ multiplex PCR; TCRdb's copy has only in-frame clones and lacks some. The sample has 120,000 to 150,000 clones, more than 80% seen once; the top ten hold roughly 7.5%. Specimen: peripheral blood, collected 28 days after the second dose of the MenACWY control vaccine. The receptors originated from an adult who received the MenACWY meningococcal vaccine as a control.

This clone appeared once. The chain couples TRBV18 to TRBJ1-3; weak D call: TRBD1 (6 bases). The CDR3 is 15 residues long. Germline V gene data show CDR1 as KGHSH and CDR2 as LQKENI. V shed 5 bases and J shed 0 bases, with 11 bases lying between them. In DNA form, the CDR3 reads TGTGCCAGCTCAACAGGGCCTAGCTCTGGAAACACCATATATTTT. The encoded protein is CASSTGPSSGNTIYF.

The chain uses TRBV5-1 and TRBJ2-3; TRBD1 matches at 10 bases. Losses at the gene ends were 4 bases for V and 8 bases for J; bases not matched to a gene: 4. CDR3 length equals 13 residues. Per germline, CDR1 SGHRS and CDR2 YFSETQ. The CDR3 DNA follows: TGCGCCAGCAGCGGGACAGGGGTGGCTACGCAGTATTTT. Residues: CASSGTGVATQYF.

This sequence joins TRBV19 and TRBJ1-1; 7 nucleotides align to TRBD1. Trimming cost V 6 bases and J 1 base; bases outside gene matches: 8. This CDR3 contains 15 residues. Germline V gene lookup returns CDR1 LNHDA and CDR2 SQIVND (reference sequence). Here the CDR3 DNA reads TGTGCCAGTAGCCCCTGGACAGGACCGAACACTGAAGCTTTCTTT. Translating gives CASSPWTGPNTEAFF.

This rearrangement joins TRBV5-1 to TRBJ2-5; 8 bases are shared with TRBD1. The junction had 6 bases not matched to a gene; V was cut back by 3 bases and J by 2 bases. Germline V CDR1 and CDR2: SGHRS, YFSETQ. CDR3 length: 15 amino acids. The CDR3 region is CASSSGQGDQETQYF. DNA of the CDR3: TGCGCCAGCAGCTCCGGACAGGGCGATCAAGAGACCCAGTACTTC.

V is TRBV7-9 and J is TRBJ2-3, with 7 positions matching TRBD2. This CDR3 has 14 residues. CDR1 and CDR2 from the germline V gene are SEHNR and FQNEAQ (reference sequence). Trimming cost V 5 bases and J 3 bases; bases outside gene matches: 5. CDR3 residues: CASSGAGSTDTQYF. CDR3 in DNA: TGTGCCAGCAGCGGAGCGGGAAGTACAGATACGCAGTATTTT. Variable domain in full (rest from reference TRBV7-9 and TRBJ2-3): DTGVSQNPRHKITKRGQNVTFRCDPISEHNRLYWYRQTLGQGPEFLTYFQNEAQLEKSRLLSDRFSAERPKGSFSTLEIQRTEQGDSAMYLCASSGAGSTDTQYFGPGTRLTVL.

The chain has TRBV2 and TRBJ1-2; D unclear. This CDR3 contains 12 residues. Per the germline V gene, CDR1 is SNHLY and CDR2 is FYNNEI. V lost 2 bases, J lost 8 bases, and 9 bases lay in between. CDR3 DNA sequence: TGTGCCAGCAGTGAAATGTTGAGGGGCTACACCTTC. Translated, it gives CASSEMLRGYTF.

V and J are TRBV7-2 and TRBJ2-2; D unclear. With 5 bases removed from V and 3 bases from J, the gap between germline ends came to 10 bases. CDR1 SGHTA and CDR2 FQGNSA come from the germline V gene. There are 14 residues in the CDR3. Here the CDR3 DNA reads TGTGCCAGCAGCGATAGTGGCGACACCGGGGAGCTGTTTTTT. It encodes CASSDSGDTGELFF.

The chain couples TRBV19 to TRBJ1-1, with D possibly being TRBD1 (6 bases). V dropped 6 bases and J dropped 4 bases, with 12 bases sitting between them. The CDR3 covers 13 residues. Looked up from germline, CDR1 is LNHDA and CDR2 is SQIVND (reference sequence). CDR3 sequence (DNA): TGTGCCAGTAGATCGGACAGTAGCACTGAAGCTTTCTTT. This translates into CASRSDSSTEAFF.

The rearrangement uses TRBV29-1 and TRBJ1-1, with D hard to call. This CDR3 is 11 amino acids long. The germline V gene has CDR1 SQVTM and CDR2 ANQGSEA. The V end lost 3 bases, the J end lost 1 base, and 3 bases lay between the germline ends. In DNA form, the CDR3 reads TGCAGCGTTGACAAGAACACTGAAGCTTTCTTT. This encodes CSVDKNTEAFF.

The chain is built from TRBV23-1 and TRBJ2-1; the D call may be TRBD1 or TRBD2 (5 bases each). TRBV23-1 is reported as an ORF; its role is uncertain. V lost 0 bases and J lost 12, with 18 bases in between. This CDR3 has 15 residues. Written as DNA, the CDR3 is TGCGCCAGCAGTCAATCCGGGCAGGGACCCCCGGGGCAGTTCTTC. Translation: CASSQSGQGPPGQFF.

The chain uses TRBV5-1 and TRBJ1-2; D unresolved. Trimming left V 5 bases short and J 0 bases short, with 8 bases between. The CDR3 consists of 13 residues. Germline CDR1 and CDR2: SGHRS and YFSETQ. The DNA for the CDR3 is TGCGCCAGCAGTTCTGACACTAACTATGGCTACACCTTC. Translating gives CASSSDTNYGYTF. The variable domain in full, with the rest retrieved from reference TRBV5-1 and TRBJ1-2, is KAGVTQTPRYLIKTRGQQVTLSCSPISGHRSVSWYQQTPGQGLQFLFEYFSETQRNKGNFPGRFSGRQFSNSRSEMNVSTLELGDSALYLCASSSDTNYGYTFGSGTRLTVV.

V is TRBV7-2 and J is TRBJ2-2; D is ambiguous. Trimming left V 2 bases short and J 4 bases short, with 5 bases between. Germline CDR1 and CDR2: SGHTA and FQGNSA. This CDR3 contains 13 residues. CDR3 in DNA: TGTGCCAGCAGCTTACGGAGCACCGGGGAGCTGTTTTTT. Translated, it gives CASSLRSTGELFF.

The chain couples TRBV6-5 to TRBJ1-4; no clear D gene. Between the trimmed V and J ends, which lost 5 bases and 12 bases, there was a span of 10 bases. Per germline, CDR1 MNHEY and CDR2 SVGAGI. The CDR3 totals 11 residues. CDR3 residues: CASSKNRELFF. CDR3 nucleotide sequence: TGTGCCAGCAGTAAGAACAGAGAACTGTTTTTT.

This chain connects TRBV29-1 to TRBJ2-3; tentative D call: TRBD1 (6 bases). This CDR3 is built from 17 residues. The V gene's germline CDR1 is SQVTM and CDR2 ANQGSEA. V was trimmed by 0 bases and J by 6 bases, leaving 22 bases between them. The DNA of the CDR3 is TGCAGCGTTGAAGATCCAAGAGGGGGACGGGCCCCGGATACGCAGTATTTT. It specifies CSVEDPRGGRAPDTQYF.

There are a few counts of this clone. The CDR3 DNA is TGTGCCAGCAGCCCGGGACTAGCGGCTCAAGAGACCCAGTACTTC. This encodes CASSPGLAAQETQYF. This chain joins TRBV7-3 and TRBJ2-5; TRBD2 agrees at 11 bases. Germline CDR1 and CDR2: SGHTA and FQGTGA. V shed 5 bases and J 2 bases; nucleotides not matched to a gene: 4. This CDR3 has 15 residues.

The chain employs TRBV7-2 and TRBJ1-4; D is perhaps TRBD1 (5 bases). The V end lost 5 bases, the J end lost 5 bases, and 12 bases lay between the germline ends. Germline values: CDR1 SGHTA, CDR2 FQGNSA. The CDR3 loop spans 14 amino acids. The DNA of the CDR3 is TGTGCCAGCAGCCCCGGGGGGGGAAATGAAAAACTGTTTTTT. Amino acids: CASSPGGGNEKLFF. The whole variable domain, filled in from reference TRBV7-2 and TRBJ1-4, reads GAGVSQSPSNKVTEKGKDVELRCDPISGHTALYWYRQSLGQGLEFLIYFQGNSAPDKSGLPSDRFSAERTGGSVSTLTIQRTQQEDSAVYLCASSPGGGNEKLFFGSGTQLSVL.

This rearrangement joins TRBV10-2 to TRBJ1-1; D gene uncertain. Per the germline V gene, CDR1 is WSHSY and CDR2 is SAAADI. V shed 2 bases and J shed 0 bases, with 7 bases lying between them. The CDR3 has 14 amino acids. The CDR3, as DNA: TGCGCCAGCAGTGAGCCTGGAATGAACACTGAAGCTTTCTTT. It encodes CASSEPGMNTEAFF.

The chain combines TRBV18 with TRBJ1-1, with 7 bases matching TRBD1. V lost 1 base, J lost 5 bases, and 1 base stayed unmatched. The CDR3 contains 13 residues. The germline V gene has CDR1 KGHSH and CDR2 LQKENI. The CDR3 DNA reads as TGTGCCAGCTCACCACAGGGGGCGACTGAAGCTTTCTTT. It translates to CASSPQGATEAFF.

The chain joins TRBV7-2 to TRBJ1-2, with 7 nucleotides matching TRBD1. The CDR3 is 15 amino acids. V shed 1 base, J shed 9 bases, and the junction held 11 bases outside the gene matches. Germline V gene sequence: CDR1 SGHTA, CDR2 FQGNSA. DNA of the CDR3: TGTGCCAGCAGCTTAGACTTACAGGGGCCCAATAGCTACACCTTC. As protein: CASSLDLQGPNSYTF.

The J gene is TRBJ2-5, the V gene TRBV19; D is possibly TRBD1 or TRBD2 (6 bases each). V dropped 6 bases and J dropped 5 bases, with 16 bases sitting between them. CDR3 length: 14 residues. The germline V gene has CDR1 LNHDA and CDR2 SQIVND (reference sequence). As DNA, the CDR3 is TGTGCCAGTAGCAGAGGGTACGGGGGCGAGACCCAGTACTTC. It codes for CASSRGYGGETQYF.

The V gene is TRBV9, the J gene TRBJ2-2, with 7 bases identical to TRBD2. Germline V gives CDR1 SGDLS, CDR2 YYNGEE. This CDR3 has 15 residues. Unmatched junction bases numbered 10, after V lost 4 bases and J lost 7 bases. The DNA of the CDR3 is TGTGCCAGCAGCTCGGCAGGGAGGGTAGGCGGGGAGCTGTTTTTT. Protein sequence: CASSSAGRVGGELFF.

The chain couples TRBV6-1 to TRBJ2-7, with D possibly being TRBD1 or TRBD2 (5 bases each). This CDR3 comprises 14 residues. Per germline, CDR1 MNHNS and CDR2 SASEGT. With 4 bases removed from V and 1 base from J, the gap between germline ends came to 11 bases. In DNA form, the CDR3 reads TGTGCCAGCAGTGGGGGAGAGGGGTCCTACGAGCAGTACTTC. Protein product: CASSGGEGSYEQYF.

The chain has TRBV13 and TRBJ2-1, with D perhaps being TRBD1 or TRBD2 (5 bases each). V gave up 0 bases and J gave up 2 bases, with 11 bases separating them. The length of the CDR3 is 16 residues. Per germline, CDR1 PRHDT and CDR2 FYEKMQ (reference sequence). This CDR3 is CASSLGAWGTYNEQFF. In nucleotides, the CDR3 is TGTGCCAGCAGCTTAGGCGCGTGGGGGACCTACAATGAGCAGTTCTTC.

J is TRBJ1-6 and V is TRBV6-5; no clear D gene. CDR1 and CDR2 (germline): MNHEY, SVGAGI. This CDR3 is 16 amino acids long. Trimming took 3 bases from V and 7 from J, leaving 16 bases between them. The CDR3 protein is CASSYGVGMGNSPLHF. The CDR3 nucleotides read TGTGCCAGCAGTTATGGGGTAGGGATGGGGAATTCACCCCTCCACTTT.

The V call is TRBV5-8, the J call TRBJ1-3; D not certain. CDR3 length equals 16 residues. V shed 0 bases and J shed 0 bases, with 10 bases lying between them. The germline V gene has CDR1 SGHTS and CDR2 YDEGEE. The DNA for the CDR3 is TGTGCCAGCAGCTTGGGCGCAATAAGCTCTGGAAACACCATATATTTT. Translation gives CASSLGAISSGNTIYF.

The chain links TRBV9 to TRBJ2-1, with D unresolved. V was trimmed by 1 base and J by 3 bases, leaving 14 bases between them. CDR3 size: 16 residues. Germline V CDR1 and CDR2: SGDLS, YYNGEE. CDR3 in amino acids: CASSVTASPGYNEQFF. CDR3 coding DNA: TGTGCCAGCAGCGTAACAGCGTCCCCCGGCTACAATGAGCAGTTCTTC.

CDR3 DNA sequence: TGTGCCAGCAGTGCCGTAAGACTAGCGGGCACCTCCGGGGAGCAGTACTTC. It encodes CASSAVRLAGTSGEQYF. This sequence joins TRBV2 and TRBJ2-7; 10 bases align to TRBD2. The germline V gene encodes CDR1 SNHLY and CDR2 FYNNEI. V shed 4 bases and J 7 bases; nucleotides not matched to a gene: 16. The CDR3 covers 17 residues.

The gene calls are TRBV6-2 or TRBV6-3 and TRBJ1-5, with D possibly TRBD1 on 5 matching bases. Trimming removed 6 bases at V and 2 bases at J, with 14 bases between. CDR3 length: 15 residues. CDR1 MNHEY and CDR2 SVGEGT come from the germline V gene. The CDR3 sequence: CASSPDGGGNQPQHF. The CDR3 DNA follows: TGTGCCAGCAGCCCGGACGGGGGTGGCAATCAGCCCCAGCATTTT.

The chain recombines TRBV6-4 with TRBJ2-1, with D possibly matching TRBD2 (6 bases). V was clipped by 5 bases and J by 6 bases, with 17 bases between them. This CDR3 is built from 15 residues. CDR1 and CDR2 (germline): MRHNA, SNTAGT. The CDR3 spells CASSLRLALVNEQFF. DNA for the CDR3: TGTGCCAGCAGTCTCAGGCTAGCGTTGGTCAATGAGCAGTTCTTC.

The rearrangement uses TRBV20-1 and TRBJ2-3; D uncertain. This CDR3 comprises 11 residues. Germline-derived CDR1 and CDR2 are DFQATT and SNEGSKA (reference sequence). V was pared by 3 bases and J by 3 bases, with 4 bases between. CDR3 loop: CSARPTDTQYF. The CDR3, as DNA: TGCAGTGCTAGGCCTACAGATACGCAGTATTTT.